The clone carrying this T cell receptor (beta chain) was found many times. Its antigen is unknown. The time point denotes: newly diagnosed GD, antithyroid drugs for less than 3 months. Isolated PBMC RNA provided the starting material for the TCR library. This CDR3 contains 18 residues. CDR1 and CDR2 from the germline V gene are LNHDA and SQIVND (reference sequence). Deletions cut 6 bases from V and 0 bases from J, with 18 bases between. This entry is derived from a study of regulatory T cells in long-lasting Graves disease. The overall study: New Graves' disease cases had less than 3 months of antithyroid drugs. Study-level points and caveats: Lower TCR diversity was seen in persistent Graves' patients than in newly diagnosed ones.

Relying on iRepertoire HTBI primers and Arm-PCR of CDR3 regions, the team built TCR beta libraries. TCRdb passed the multiplex PCR reads through MiXCR, listing each CDR3 protein once. The sample yields about 400,000 distinct CDR3 sequences, 15% seen once. Separately, the same data were catalogued under a study of T cells in Graves' hyperthyroidism and ophthalmopathy.

J is TRBJ2-6 and V is TRBV19; a weak D match, TRBD2 (6 bases). This receptor was identified in a woman between 40 and 55 years old with Graves disease. The source was peripheral blood mononuclear cells (PBMCs), collected at new diagnosis, from a patient treated with antithyroid drugs. In nucleotides, the CDR3 is TGTGCCAGTAGGGTAGGCGGGGAAATTTACTCTGGGGCCAACGTCCTGACTTTC. Translated, it gives CASRVGGEIYSGANVLTF.